This T cell receptor (beta chain) stems from a study of CD8 T cells in Susac syndrome. Findings and limits, study-wide: As acknowledged by the study, its TCR sequencing and HLA analysis included a relatively small number of individuals.

V was trimmed by 3 bases and J by 5 bases, leaving 8 bases between them. This CDR3 is built from 12 residues. Looked up from germline, CDR1 is SGDLS and CDR2 is YYNGEE. Peripheral blood CD8+ and CD4+ T cells were profiled by TCR beta sequencing. FACS was used to enrich TEMRA cells, whereas the CD8+ and CD4+ T cells were obtained by negative isolation. Roughly 0.45 to 1 ug RNA was reverse transcribed with random hexamers. The CDR3 of TCR beta was amplified by immunoSEQ multiplex PCR across 54 Vbeta and 13 Jbeta. MiXCR, run by TCRdb on the immunoSEQ multiplex PCR reads, gives a single entry per CDR3 protein. The profile covers some 110,000 distinct CDR3 sequences, with 85% to 95% appearing a single time and roughly 0.3% taken by the ten largest. In this sample, this clonotype turned up once. Antigen specificity is unknown.

The gene calls are TRBV9 and TRBJ1-1; D may be TRBD1 (5 bases). Sequencing was performed on CD8+ T cells from PBMCs. This clonotype originated in a human donor with multiple sclerosis. The DNA of the CDR3 is TGTGCCAGCAGCGGGTACAGGACTGAAGCTTTCTTT. It specifies CASSGYRTEAFF.